This T cell receptor beta chain is from a study of T cell responses to AZD1222 COVID-19 vaccine. Study information: Pooling of second doses given at about 4 or about 12 weeks was done. Regarding the study as a whole: Two AZD1222 doses significantly raised spike-specific TCR breadth and depth over controls. Females outnumbered males among donors, who were mostly white British; clonal diversity was possibly underestimated. Sampling captured repertoires only after the peak T cell response.

Sequencing used immunoSEQ multiplex PCR; TCRdb keeps in-frame clones, though not all of them. This sample has more than 150,000 clones, with 75% to 95% found just once. Germline lookup yields CDR1 SGHRS and CDR2 YFSETQ. This CDR3 is built from 16 residues. V was pared by 5 bases and J by 0 bases, with 14 bases between. For this clone: Antigen specificity is unknown.

The TCR originated in an adult in good health. The V gene is TRBV5-1, the J gene TRBJ1-4, with D perhaps TRBD1 (6 bases). The sequencing here drew on peripheral blood, taken on day 0 of AZD1222 vaccination. The CDR3 region is CASREGGTATNEKLFF. CDR3 coding DNA: TGCGCCAGCAGGGAGGGGGGAACCGCAACTAATGAAAAACTGTTTTTT. Full variable domain (outside the CDR3, taken from reference TRBV5-1 and TRBJ1-4): KAGVTQTPRYLIKTRGQQVTLSCSPISGHRSVSWYQQTPGQGLQFLFEYFSETQRNKGNFPGRFSGRQFSNSRSEMNVSTLELGDSALYLCASREGGTATNEKLFFGSGTQLSVL.